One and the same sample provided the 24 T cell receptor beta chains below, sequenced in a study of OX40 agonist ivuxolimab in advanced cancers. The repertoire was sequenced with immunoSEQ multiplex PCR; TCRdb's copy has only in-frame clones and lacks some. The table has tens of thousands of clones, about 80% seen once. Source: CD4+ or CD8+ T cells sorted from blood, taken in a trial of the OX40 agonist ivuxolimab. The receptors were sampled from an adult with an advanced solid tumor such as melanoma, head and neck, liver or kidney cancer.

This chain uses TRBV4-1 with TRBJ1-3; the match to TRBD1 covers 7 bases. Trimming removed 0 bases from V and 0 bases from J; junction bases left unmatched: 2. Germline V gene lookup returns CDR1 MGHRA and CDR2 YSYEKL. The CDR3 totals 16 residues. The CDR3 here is CASSQEGQSSGNTIYF. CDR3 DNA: TGCGCCAGCAGCCAAGAGGGACAGAGCTCTGGAAACACCATATATTTT.

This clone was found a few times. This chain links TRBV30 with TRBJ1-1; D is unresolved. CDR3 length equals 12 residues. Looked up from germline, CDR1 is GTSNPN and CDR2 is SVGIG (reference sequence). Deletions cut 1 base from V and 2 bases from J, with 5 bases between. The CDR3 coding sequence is TGTGCCTGGAGTGACACCAACACTGAAGCTTTCTTT. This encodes CAWSDTNTEAFF.

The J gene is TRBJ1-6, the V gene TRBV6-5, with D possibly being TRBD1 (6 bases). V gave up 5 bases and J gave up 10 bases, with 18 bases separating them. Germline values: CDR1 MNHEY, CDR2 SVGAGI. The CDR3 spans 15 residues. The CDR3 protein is CASSLKQGIVSPLHF. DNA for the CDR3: TGTGCCAGCAGTCTGAAACAGGGAATAGTCTCACCCCTCCACTTT.

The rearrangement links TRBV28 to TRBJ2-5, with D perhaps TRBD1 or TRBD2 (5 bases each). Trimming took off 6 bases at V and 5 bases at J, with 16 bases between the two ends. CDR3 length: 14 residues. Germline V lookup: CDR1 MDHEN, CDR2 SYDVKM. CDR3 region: CASSYSRGWETQYF. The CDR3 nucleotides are TGTGCCAGCAGCTATAGCCGGGGCTGGGAGACCCAGTACTTC. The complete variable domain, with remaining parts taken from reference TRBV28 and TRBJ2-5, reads DVKVTQSSRYLVKRTGEKVFLECVQDMDHENMFWYRQDPGLGLRLIYFSYDVKMKEKGDIPEGYSVSREKKERFSLILESASTNQTSMYLCASSYSRGWETQYFGPGTRLLVL.

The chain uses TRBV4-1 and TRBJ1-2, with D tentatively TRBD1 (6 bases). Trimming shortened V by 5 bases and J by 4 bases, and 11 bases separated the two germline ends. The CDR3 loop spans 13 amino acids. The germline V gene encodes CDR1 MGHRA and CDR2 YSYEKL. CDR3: CASSKGESYGYTF. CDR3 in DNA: TGCGCCAGCAGCAAGGGGGAGAGCTATGGCTACACCTTC.

The CDR3 region is CASSPASLGGLYGYTF. DNA for the CDR3: TGTGCCAGCAGTCCCGCCTCCCTCGGGGGCCTCTATGGCTACACCTTC. V and J are TRBV27 and TRBJ1-2; D is perhaps TRBD1 (6 bases). V was shortened by 5 bases and J by 4 bases, with 20 bases between the two germline ends. Germline loops: CDR1 MNHEY, CDR2 SMNVEV (reference sequence). The CDR3 totals 16 residues.

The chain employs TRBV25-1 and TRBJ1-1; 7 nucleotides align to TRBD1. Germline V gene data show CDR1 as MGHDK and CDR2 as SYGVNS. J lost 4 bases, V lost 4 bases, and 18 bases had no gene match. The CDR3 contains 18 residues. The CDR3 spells CASSVGGSRTAGGTEAFF. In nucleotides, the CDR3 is TGTGCCAGCAGTGTAGGGGGCTCTCGCACTGCAGGCGGCACTGAAGCTTTCTTT.

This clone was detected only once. The CDR3, as DNA: TGTGCCAGTAGTATTCAAGCACAGGCCAGCTCCTACGAGCAGTACTTC. It yields the protein CASSIQAQASSYEQYF. The V and J genes are TRBV19 and TRBJ2-7; a weak D match, TRBD1 (5 bases). The germline V gene has CDR1 LNHDA and CDR2 SQIVND (reference sequence). Trimming removed 3 bases from V and 0 bases from J, with 15 bases in between. CDR3 size: 16 residues.

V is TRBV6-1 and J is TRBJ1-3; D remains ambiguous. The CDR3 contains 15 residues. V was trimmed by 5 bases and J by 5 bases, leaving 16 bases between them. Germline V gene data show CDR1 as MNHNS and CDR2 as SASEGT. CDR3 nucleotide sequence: TGTGCCAGCAGTTTCCTTGGTTCGGCGCGAAACACCATATATTTT. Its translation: CASSFLGSARNTIYF.

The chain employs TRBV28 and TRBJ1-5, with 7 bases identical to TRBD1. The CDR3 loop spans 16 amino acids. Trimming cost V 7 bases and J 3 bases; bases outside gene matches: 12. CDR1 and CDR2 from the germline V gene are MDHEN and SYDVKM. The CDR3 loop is CASTLQGGGNNQPQHF. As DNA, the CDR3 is TGTGCCAGCACCCTTCAGGGGGGGGGAAACAATCAGCCCCAGCATTTT.

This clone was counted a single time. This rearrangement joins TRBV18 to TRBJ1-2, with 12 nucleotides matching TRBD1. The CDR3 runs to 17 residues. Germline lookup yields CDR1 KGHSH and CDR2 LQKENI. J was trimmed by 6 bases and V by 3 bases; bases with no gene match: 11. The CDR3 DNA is TGTGCCAGCTCACCGGGGACAGGGGGCAAGTCCATACATGGCTACACCTTC. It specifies CASSPGTGGKSIHGYTF.

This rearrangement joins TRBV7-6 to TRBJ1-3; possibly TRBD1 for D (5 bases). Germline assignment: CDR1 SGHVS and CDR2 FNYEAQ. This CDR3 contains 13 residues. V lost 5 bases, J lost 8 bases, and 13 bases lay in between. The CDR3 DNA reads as TGTGCCAGCAGCCGGGACCGGGGAGACACCATATATTTT. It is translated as CASSRDRGDTIYF.

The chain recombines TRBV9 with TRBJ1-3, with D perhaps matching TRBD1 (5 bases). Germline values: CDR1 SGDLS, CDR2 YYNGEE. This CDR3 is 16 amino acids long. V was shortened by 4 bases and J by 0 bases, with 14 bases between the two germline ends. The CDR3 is CASSTQGTGSGNTIYF. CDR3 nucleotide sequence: TGTGCCAGCAGCACCCAGGGAACGGGCTCTGGAAACACCATATATTTT.

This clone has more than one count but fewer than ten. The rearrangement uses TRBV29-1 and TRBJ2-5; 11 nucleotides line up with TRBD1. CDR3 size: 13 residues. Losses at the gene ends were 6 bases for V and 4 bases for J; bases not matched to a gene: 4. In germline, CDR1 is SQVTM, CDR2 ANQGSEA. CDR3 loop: CSVSGTGGETQYF. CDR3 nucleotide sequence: TGCAGCGTCTCCGGGACAGGGGGAGAGACCCAGTACTTC. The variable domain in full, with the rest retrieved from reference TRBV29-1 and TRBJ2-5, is SAVISQKPSRDICQRGTSLTIQCQVDSQVTMMFWYRQQPGQSLTLIATANQGSEATYESGFVIDKFPISRPNLTFSTLTVSNMSPEDSSIYLCSVSGTGGETQYFGPGTRLLVL.

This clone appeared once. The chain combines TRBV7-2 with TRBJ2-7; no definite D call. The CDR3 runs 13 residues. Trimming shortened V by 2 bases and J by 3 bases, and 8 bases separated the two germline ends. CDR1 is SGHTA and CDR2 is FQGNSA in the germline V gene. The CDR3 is CASSLNILYEQYV. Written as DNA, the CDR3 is TGTGCCAGCAGCTTAAACATTCTCTACGAGCAGTACGTC.

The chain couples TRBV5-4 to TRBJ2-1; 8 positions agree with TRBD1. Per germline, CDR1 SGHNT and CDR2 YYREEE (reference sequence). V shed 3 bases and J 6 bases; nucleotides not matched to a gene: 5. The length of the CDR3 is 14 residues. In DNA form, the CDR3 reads TGTGCCAGCAGCTCCGGGACAGGATTCAATGAGCAGTTCTTC. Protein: CASSSGTGFNEQFF.

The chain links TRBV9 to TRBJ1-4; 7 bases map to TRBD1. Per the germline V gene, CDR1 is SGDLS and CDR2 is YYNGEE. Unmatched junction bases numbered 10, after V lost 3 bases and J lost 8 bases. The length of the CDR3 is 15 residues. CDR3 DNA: TGTGCCAGCAGCGGACGACAGGGCAAGGACGAAAAACTGTTTTTT. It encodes CASSGRQGKDEKLFF.

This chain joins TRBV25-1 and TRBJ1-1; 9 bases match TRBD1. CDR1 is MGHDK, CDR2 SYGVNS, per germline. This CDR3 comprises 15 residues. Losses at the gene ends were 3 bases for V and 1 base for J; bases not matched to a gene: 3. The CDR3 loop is CASSDLQGANTEAFF. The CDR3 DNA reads TGTGCCAGCAGTGATCTACAGGGGGCGAACACTGAAGCTTTCTTT.

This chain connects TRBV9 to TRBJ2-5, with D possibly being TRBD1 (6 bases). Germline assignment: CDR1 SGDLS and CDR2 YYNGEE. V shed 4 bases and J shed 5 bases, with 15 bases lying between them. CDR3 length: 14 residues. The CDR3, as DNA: TGTGCCAGCAGCCCAGGGACAATTTATGAGACCCAGTACTTC. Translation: CASSPGTIYETQYF.

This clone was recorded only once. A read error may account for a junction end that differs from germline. As DNA, the CDR3 is TGCCGAACCAATAAGGGACAGGGTAACACTGAAGCTTTCTTT. It yields the protein CRTNKGQGNTEAFF. The chain combines TRBV7-9 with TRBJ1-1; 9 bases are a match to TRBD1. This CDR3 spans 14 amino acids. Per germline, CDR1 SEHNR and CDR2 FQNEAQ (reference sequence).

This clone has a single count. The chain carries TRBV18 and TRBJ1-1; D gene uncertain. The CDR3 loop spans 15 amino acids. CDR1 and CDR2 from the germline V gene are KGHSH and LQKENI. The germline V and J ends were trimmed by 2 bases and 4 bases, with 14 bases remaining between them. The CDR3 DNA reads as TGTGCCAGCTCACCAATAAAGGGAGGTTCCACTGAAGCTTTCTTT. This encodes CASSPIKGGSTEAFF.

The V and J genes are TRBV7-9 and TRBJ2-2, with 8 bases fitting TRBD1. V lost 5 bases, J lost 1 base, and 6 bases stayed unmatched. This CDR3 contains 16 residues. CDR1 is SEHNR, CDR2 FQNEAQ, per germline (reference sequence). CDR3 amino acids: CASSPSGTGNTGELFF. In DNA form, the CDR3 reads TGTGCCAGCAGCCCGTCCGGGACAGGGAACACCGGGGAGCTGTTTTTT.

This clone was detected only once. The CDR3 spells CASRTGVSGTGELFF. CDR3 sequence (DNA): TGTGCCAGCAGAACAGGGGTGTCGGGCACCGGGGAGCTGTTTTTT. The J gene is TRBJ2-2, the V gene TRBV11-3, with 7 positions matching TRBD1. This CDR3 has 15 residues. Per germline, CDR1 SGHNT and CDR2 YENEEA. Germline trimming cut 6 bases from V and 4 bases from J; bases unmatched to any gene: 8.

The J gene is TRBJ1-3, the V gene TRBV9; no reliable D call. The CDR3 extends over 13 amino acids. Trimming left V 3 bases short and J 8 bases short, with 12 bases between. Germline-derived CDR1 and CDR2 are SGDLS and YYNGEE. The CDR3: CASSASLEDTIYF. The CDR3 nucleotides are TGTGCCAGCAGCGCGTCCCTCGAGGACACCATATATTTT.